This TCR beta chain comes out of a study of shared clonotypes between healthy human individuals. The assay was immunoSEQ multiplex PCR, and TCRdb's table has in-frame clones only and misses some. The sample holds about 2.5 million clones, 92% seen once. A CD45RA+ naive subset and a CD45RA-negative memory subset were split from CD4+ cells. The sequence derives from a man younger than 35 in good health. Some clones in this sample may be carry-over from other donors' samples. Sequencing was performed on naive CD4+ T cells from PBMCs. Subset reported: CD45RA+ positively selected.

This CDR3 is CATLPGAGGLAQYF. Written as DNA, the CDR3 is TGTGCCACCCTACCTGGGGCAGGGGGCTTGGCCCAGTACTTC. The J gene is TRBJ2-5, the V gene TRBV19; TRBD1 matches 8 bases. The CDR3 contains 14 residues. V shed 10 bases and J 9 bases; nucleotides not matched to a gene: 16. Looked up from germline, CDR1 is LNHDA and CDR2 is SQIVND (reference sequence).